A selection of T cell receptor beta chains follows, all from one sample in a study of beta chain features in type 1 diabetes. The data were produced by immunoSEQ multiplex PCR, yet TCRdb's version contains in-frame clones alone and is incomplete. The table records 100,000 to 150,000 clones, approximately 10% of them present only once. What was sequenced was central memory CD4+ T cells from blood. These receptor sequences come from a man younger than 40 with type 1 diabetes. The CDR3 runs from the conserved cysteine through the conserved F or W. The D gene is left open where the match is weak. Part of the rows lack a size; the others show once, few, many or a class for expanded clones.

D | J | size | V | CDR3 | DNA
- | TRBJ2-7 | few | TRBV25-1 | CASSDTAPYEQYF | TGTGCCAGCAGTGATACCGCCCCCTACGAGCAGTACTTC
TRBD1 | TRBJ2-1 | few | TRBV19 | CASSPGTGTYNEQFF | TGTGCCAGTAGTCCCGGGACAGGGACCTACAATGAGCAGTTCTTC
TRBD1 | TRBJ2-7 | - | TRBV25-1 | CASSEQTGGPYEQYF | TGTGCCAGCAGTGAACAGACAGGGGGACCTTACGAGCAGTACTTC
TRBD1 | TRBJ1-1 | few | TRBV4-1 | CASSLTGGSGTEAFF | TGCGCCAGCAGCCTAACAGGGGGCTCAGGCACTGAAGCTTTCTTT
- | TRBJ1-6 | - | TRBV30 | CAGRDNNSPLHF | TGTGCCGGCCGGGACAATAATTCACCCCTCCACTTT
- | TRBJ2-1 | few | TRBV28 | CASSLTGDLDEQFF | TGTGCCAGCAGTTTAACAGGCGACCTCGATGAGCAGTTCTTC
- | TRBJ1-4 | - | TRBV11-1 | CASSLLMSLFF | TGTGCCAGCAGCTTGCTTATGAGTCTGTTTTTT
- | TRBJ2-5 | few | TRBV6-6 | CASSPGETQYF | TGTGCCAGCAGCCCGGGAGAGACCCAGTACTTC
- | TRBJ1-5 | many | TRBV19 | CASSPRGHNQPQHF | TGTGCCAGTAGCCCTCGAGGGCACAATCAGCCCCAGCATTTT
TRBD2 | TRBJ2-3 | - | TRBV16 | CASSLIRAGDTQYF | TGTGCCAGCAGCCTAATACGGGCGGGGGACACGCAGTATTTT
TRBD2 | TRBJ2-5 | few | TRBV28 | CASLAGGRETQYF | TGTGCCAGCCTGGCGGGGGGGCGGGAGACCCAGTACTTC
- | TRBJ2-7 | few | TRBV27 | CASSYGLPGEQYF | TGTGCCAGCAGTTACGGACTACCGGGCGAGCAGTACTTC
- | TRBJ2-3 | few | TRBV4-2 | CATEGRKQTGDTQYF | TGTGCCACCGAAGGACGAAAACAGACGGGGGATACGCAGTATTTT
TRBD1 | TRBJ1-1 | few | TRBV28 | CASSSHSIQGAAFF | TGTGCCAGCAGTTCCCATTCCATCCAGGGGGCGGCTTTCTTT
TRBD2 | TRBJ2-7 | few | TRBV5-1 | CASSLGLAGKESYF | TGCGCCAGCAGCTTGGGACTAGCGGGGAAGGAGTCGTACTTC
- | TRBJ1-2 | - | TRBV5-1 | CASSRSGLGYGYTF | TGCGCCAGCAGCCGGAGCGGGCTAGGCTATGGCTACACCTTC
- | TRBJ2-1 | - | TRBV4-1 | CASSQAARGGYNEQFF | TGCGCCAGCAGCCAAGCGGCGAGGGGGGGATACAATGAGCAGTTCTTC
TRBD1 | TRBJ2-7 | once | TRBV2 | CASRDRGIEQYF | TGTGCCAGCAGGGACAGGGGCATCGAGCAGTACTTC
- | TRBJ2-7 | few | TRBV7-6 | CASSQQGPYEQYF | TGTGCCAGCAGCCAACAGGGTCCCTACGAGCAGTACTTC
- | TRBJ2-1 | few | TRBV27 | CASSKTQGARLDEQFF | TGTGCCAGCAGTAAAACACAGGGTGCCCGGTTAGATGAGCAGTTCTTC
- | TRBJ1-1 | few | TRBV4-3 | CASSQDSKGDTEAFF | TGCGCCAGCAGCCAGGATAGTAAAGGGGACACTGAAGCTTTCTTT
- | TRBJ2-1 | - | TRBV7-2 | CASSPQNEQFF | TGTGCCAGCAGCCCCCAAAATGAGCAGTTCTTC
- | TRBJ1-2 | - | TRBV30 | CAWSVGANTGYTF | TGTGCCTGGAGTGTAGGGGCCAATACTGGCTACACCTTC
TRBD1 | TRBJ1-4 | - | TRBV7-9 | CASSSKTGQAEKLFF | TGTGCCAGCAGCTCGAAGACAGGACAGGCTGAAAAACTGTTTTTT
TRBD1 | TRBJ1-5 | - | TRBV5-8 | CASSWDREGPQHF | TGTGCCAGCAGCTGGGACAGGGAGGGGCCCCAGCATTTT
- | TRBJ2-1 | few | TRBV7-9 | CASSLEPRGGEQFF | TGCGCCAGCAGCCTAGAGCCGAGAGGAGGTGAGCAGTTCTTC
- | TRBJ2-3 | few | TRBV5-1 | CASSQSRGTATDTQYF | TGCGCCAGCAGCCAATCTCGGGGTACAGCGACAGATACGCAGTATTTT
TRBD2 | TRBJ2-6 | - | TRBV28 | CASRSSGVLFSGANVLTF | TGTGCCAGCAGGAGTAGCGGGGTATTGTTCTCTGGGGCCAACGTCCTGACTTTC
TRBD2 | TRBJ2-7 | few | TRBV25-1 | CASTVAGGYEQYF | TGTGCCTCCACCGTAGCGGGAGGCTACGAGCAGTACTTC
TRBD2 | TRBJ2-5 | - | TRBV7-9 | CASSATSPETQYF | TGTGCCAGCAGCGCGACTAGCCCGGAGACCCAGTACTTC
TRBD1 | TRBJ2-1 | few | TRBV7-2 | CASSLGTGVYNEQFF | TGTGCCAGCAGCTTAGGGACAGGGGTATACAATGAGCAGTTCTTC
TRBD1 | TRBJ2-5 | - | TRBV18 | CASSPGQAETQYF | TGTGCCAGCTCACCCGGACAGGCGGAGACCCAGTACTTC
TRBD1 | TRBJ2-3 | few | TRBV6-5 | CASSFGTGAGDTQYF | TGTGCCAGCAGTTTCGGGACAGGGGCTGGGGATACGCAGTATTTT
- | TRBJ2-7 | few | TRBV29-1 | CSVAAGSPYEQYF | TGCAGCGTCGCTGCCGGGTCACCCTACGAGCAGTACTTC
- | TRBJ2-1 | few | TRBV5-4 | CASSLSSYPNEQFF | TGTGCCAGCAGCTTATCAAGCTACCCCAATGAGCAGTTCTTC
TRBD1 | TRBJ1-2 | few | TRBV18 | CASSDLPGQGSGYTF | TGTGCCAGCTCAGACCTACCGGGACAGGGGAGCGGCTACACCTTC
- | TRBJ2-1 | - | TRBV6-1 | CASSGEYGSYNEQFF | TGTGCCAGCAGTGGGGAGTATGGATCCTACAATGAGCAGTTCTTC
- | TRBJ2-3 | few | TRBV7-2 | CASSLVGTDTQYF | TGTGCCAGCAGCTTAGTAGGCACAGATACGCAGTATTTT
TRBD1 | TRBJ2-7 | few | TRBV2 | CASSLQGKGEQYF | TGTGCCAGCAGTTTACAGGGGAAAGGGGAGCAGTACTTC
- | TRBJ2-3 | - | TRBV7-2 | CASSIPGTNIGTQYF | TGTGCCAGCAGCATCCCCGGGACAAACATCGGTACGCAGTATTTT
- | TRBJ2-7 | few | TRBV28 | CASSLSGYEQYF | TGTGCCAGCAGTTTGTCAGGGTACGAGCAGTACTTC
- | TRBJ2-7 | few | TRBV18 | CASSPPADTYEQYF | TGTGCCAGCTCACCACCGGCTGACACCTACGAGCAGTACTTC
TRBD1 | TRBJ2-1 | - | TRBV29-1 | CSVEIPGQGASGGEQFF | TGCAGCGTTGAAATTCCGGGACAGGGGGCCTCTGGGGGTGAGCAGTTCTTC
- | TRBJ1-6 | few | TRBV28 | CASSRTRGTGVNSPLHF | TGTGCCAGCAGTCGCACTCGGGGGACTGGAGTTAATTCACCCCTCCACTTT
TRBD1 | TRBJ1-2 | few | TRBV29-1 | CSVKDRDVGYTF | TGCAGCGTTAAGGACAGGGACGTCGGCTACACCTTC
- | TRBJ1-6 | few | TRBV5-6 | CASSSWGRGRVSLHF | TGTGCCAGCAGCTCCTGGGGCAGGGGCAGAGTATCCCTCCACTTT
TRBD1 | TRBJ1-6 | many | TRBV6-6 | CASSEGADSPLHF | TGTGCCAGCAGCGAGGGGGCAGATTCACCCCTCCACTTT
TRBD2 | TRBJ2-1 | - | TRBV2 | CASSEVRLAVYNEQFF | TGTGCCAGCAGTGAAGTCCGACTAGCCGTTTACAATGAGCAGTTCTTC